Each of the 31 T cell receptor beta chains below was sequenced from the same sample in a study of cytomegalovirus exposure and HLA in healthy donors. PCR was performed using 60 Vbeta and 13 Jbeta primers. The assay was immunoSEQ multiplex PCR, and TCRdb's table has in-frame clones only and misses some. Among 150,000 to 200,000 clones, more than 60% were seen once, and the ten largest hold about 3.1%. The sample consisted of PBMCs. All receptors derive from a female donor in good health and CMV-seronegative.

J is TRBJ2-1 and V is TRBV19; TRBD2 matches 7 bases. CDR3 length: 15 residues. The germline V gene encodes CDR1 LNHDA and CDR2 SQIVND (reference sequence). V lost 5 bases and J lost 3; bases outside the gene matches: 7. CDR3 coding DNA: TGTGCCAGTAGTTCGGTAGCGGGTGGCTACAATGAGCAGTTCTTC. Its translation: CASSSVAGGYNEQFF. Full variable domain (rest looked up from reference TRBV19 and TRBJ2-1): DGGITQSPKYLFRKEGQNVTLSCEQNLNHDAMYWYRQDPGQGLRLIYYSQIVNDFQKGDIAEGYSVSREKKESFPLTVTSAQKNPTAFYLCASSSVAGGYNEQFFGPGTRLTVL.

The rearrangement uses TRBV2 and TRBJ2-2, with D tentatively TRBD1 (6 bases). Trimming removed 6 bases at V and 1 base at J, with 12 bases between. The germline V gene has CDR1 SNHLY and CDR2 FYNNEI. This CDR3 region has 15 residues. The CDR3 nucleotides are TGTGCCAGCAGCGTACAGGGAAAGAACACCGGGGAGCTGTTTTTT. It yields the protein CASSVQGKNTGELFF.

The chain couples TRBV30 to TRBJ1-2; D call uncertain. This CDR3 is built from 15 residues. Germline V gives CDR1 GTSNPN, CDR2 SVGIG (reference sequence). The germline V and J ends were trimmed by 5 bases and 2 bases, with 18 bases remaining between them. The CDR3 coding sequence is TGTGCCTGGTGCCGAGTGGCAGGCGCGAACTATGGCTACACCTTC. Its protein is CAWCRVAGANYGYTF.

This clone was observed a few times. The chain recombines TRBV6-4 with TRBJ2-1; 8 bases fit TRBD1. This CDR3 comprises 15 residues. In germline, CDR1 is MRHNA, CDR2 SNTAGT. V gave up 6 bases and J gave up 4 bases; unmatched junction bases: 8. The CDR3 coding sequence is TGTGCCAGCAGCCCCGGACAGGGCCCTTACAATGAGCAGTTCTTC. Encoded protein: CASSPGQGPYNEQFF.

The genes are TRBV29-1 and TRBJ1-1; no firm D call. Germline V CDR1 and CDR2: SQVTM, ANQGSEA. The V gene lost 3 bases and the J gene lost 4 bases, with 15 bases spanning the gap. This CDR3 spans 14 amino acids. CDR3 loop: CSVDSLASGTEAFF. CDR3 DNA: TGCAGCGTTGACTCTCTGGCCTCGGGCACTGAAGCTTTCTTT.

The rearrangement uses TRBV30 and TRBJ2-1; 7 bases agree with TRBD1. V was clipped by 5 bases and J by 2 bases; unmatched bases: 3. Germline V gene data show CDR1 as GTSNPN and CDR2 as SVGIG (reference sequence). The CDR3 loop spans 13 amino acids. The DNA for the CDR3 is TGTGCCTGGGAACAGGGGACCTACAATGAGCAGTTCTTC. As protein: CAWEQGTYNEQFF.

The chain uses TRBV5-4 and TRBJ2-3, with 9 bases that match TRBD2. The junction had 9 bases not matched to a gene; V was cut back by 2 bases and J by 5 bases. CDR1 is SGHNT and CDR2 is YYREEE in the germline V gene (reference sequence). CDR3 size: 16 residues. The CDR3 protein is CASSLSSSGDVDTQYF. The CDR3 DNA reads TGTGCCAGCAGCTTAAGCTCTAGCGGGGACGTAGATACGCAGTATTTT.

This clone was observed once. CDR3 protein: CASSLAGQNTEAFF. Here the CDR3 DNA reads TGTGCCAGCAGCTTAGCGGGACAGAACACTGAAGCTTTCTTT. This rearrangement joins TRBV7-6 to TRBJ1-1; D is possibly TRBD1 (6 bases). Germline-derived CDR1 and CDR2 are SGHVS and FNYEAQ. Trimming pared 0 bases from V and 1 base from J, leaving 6 bases between. This CDR3 is 14 amino acids long.

The rearrangement joins TRBV2 to TRBJ2-1, with D maybe TRBD2 (6 bases). CDR3 length: 15 residues. Trimming left V 6 bases short and J 8 bases short, with 20 bases between. The germline V gene has CDR1 SNHLY and CDR2 FYNNEI. The CDR3 here is CASRMQELAGDEQFF. The CDR3 bases are TGTGCCAGCAGGATGCAAGAACTAGCTGGGGATGAGCAGTTCTTC.

This chain connects TRBV6-4 to TRBJ2-2; 10 bases fit TRBD2. Per the germline V gene, CDR1 is MRHNA and CDR2 is SNTAGT. This CDR3 has 15 residues. V shed 3 bases, J shed 3 bases, and the junction held 1 base outside the gene matches. The CDR3 DNA reads as TGTGCCAGCAGTGAAAGCGGGGGGGACACCGGGGAGCTGTTTTTT. Amino acid sequence: CASSESGGDTGELFF.

The chain recombines TRBV19 with TRBJ1-5; 9 bases match TRBD1. This CDR3 is 16 amino acids long. Germline assignment: CDR1 LNHDA and CDR2 SQIVND (reference sequence). V was pared by 7 bases and J by 9 bases, with 16 bases of the junction left unmatched. CDR3 loop: CASTIGTGSPLSPQHF. The CDR3 nucleotides read TGTGCCAGTACTATCGGGACAGGGTCTCCCTTATCGCCCCAGCATTTT.

V and J are TRBV4-3 and TRBJ2-2; D call uncertain. CDR1 LGHNA and CDR2 YSLEER come from the germline V gene. The CDR3 sequence is 15 residues long. The ends were cut back, 1 base at V and 1 base at J, with 7 bases in the middle. The CDR3 DNA reads TGCGCCAGCAGCCAAGCACGCGGGAACACCGGGGAGCTGTTTTTT. Its translation: CASSQARGNTGELFF.

The chain joins TRBV7-2 to TRBJ1-6; 8 bases fit TRBD1. The length of the CDR3 is 15 residues. V was clipped by 5 bases and J by 7 bases; unmatched bases: 7. Per germline, CDR1 SGHTA and CDR2 FQGNSA. The CDR3 DNA sequence: TGTGCCAGCAGCATGCGGACAGGGAAGAATTCACCCCTCCACTTT. It yields the protein CASSMRTGKNSPLHF.

The chain has TRBV27 and TRBJ2-7; a weak D match, TRBD1 (6 bases). Trimming stripped 5 bases from V and 7 bases from J, with 18 bases between. Germline loops: CDR1 MNHEY, CDR2 SMNVEV (reference sequence). CDR3 size: 14 residues. DNA for the CDR3: TGTGCCAGCAGTCCGAGGGACACCATGGAGGAGCAGTACTTC. Its translation is CASSPRDTMEEQYF.

DNA for the CDR3: TGTGCCAGCAGTTACCTCGGAGCTGGACAGAACACTGAAGCTTTCTTT. It codes for CASSYLGAGQNTEAFF. The J gene is TRBJ1-1, the V gene TRBV6-6; D may be TRBD1 (5 bases). Germline loops: CDR1 MNHNY, CDR2 SVGAGI (reference sequence). V gave up 2 bases and J gave up 1 base, with 14 bases separating them. This CDR3 has 16 residues.

Remarks on this clone: Distinct nucleotide sequences in the sample also encode this CDR3. V gene TRBV2 combines with J gene TRBJ1-2; 11 bases are a match to TRBD1. This CDR3 comprises 14 residues. J lost 2 bases, V lost 6 bases, and 2 bases had no gene match. The germline CDR1 and CDR2 sequences are SNHLY and FYNNEI. The CDR3 sequence: CASSRDRGNYGYTF. For the CDR3, the DNA is TGTGCCAGCAGCCGGGACAGGGGGAACTATGGCTACACCTTC.

The rearrangement joins TRBV4-3 to TRBJ2-5; 9 positions match TRBD1. Per the germline V gene, CDR1 is LGHNA and CDR2 is YSLEER. The CDR3 is 16 amino acids. After removal of 0 bases from V and 4 bases from J, the junction contained 6 bases not matched to a gene. This CDR3 reads CASSQDSTGGVETQYF. The DNA of the CDR3 is TGCGCCAGCAGCCAAGACTCGACAGGGGGGGTAGAGACCCAGTACTTC.

This chain connects TRBV19 to TRBJ1-5; 7 bases align to TRBD1. V trimming: 3 bases; J trimming: 6 bases; junction bases outside the gene matches: 5. Germline lookup yields CDR1 LNHDA and CDR2 SQIVND (reference sequence). CDR3 length: 14 residues. CDR3 bases: TGTGCCAGTAGTATGACGACAGGGCCTCAGCCCCAGCATTTT. As protein: CASSMTTGPQPQHF. Using reference TRBV19 and TRBJ1-5 for the parts outside the CDR3, the full variable domain is DGGITQSPKYLFRKEGQNVTLSCEQNLNHDAMYWYRQDPGQGLRLIYYSQIVNDFQKGDIAEGYSVSREKKESFPLTVTSAQKNPTAFYLCASSMTTGPQPQHFGDGTRLSIL.

The J gene is TRBJ2-7, the V gene TRBV5-1, with D maybe TRBD2 (5 bases). The V end lost 2 bases, the J end lost 0 bases, and 12 bases lay between the germline ends. The CDR3 totals 15 residues. CDR1 is SGHRS and CDR2 is YFSETQ in the germline V gene. Here the CDR3 reads CASSFTSGNSYEQYF. DNA of the CDR3: TGCGCCAGCAGCTTTACTTCGGGAAACTCCTACGAGCAGTACTTC. The variable domain in full, with the rest retrieved from reference TRBV5-1 and TRBJ2-7, is KAGVTQTPRYLIKTRGQQVTLSCSPISGHRSVSWYQQTPGQGLQFLFEYFSETQRNKGNFPGRFSGRQFSNSRSEMNVSTLELGDSALYLCASSFTSGNSYEQYFGPGTRLTVT.

CDR3 loop: CASSSLWGGPQETQYF. As DNA, the CDR3 is TGTGCCAGCAGCTCCCTCTGGGGAGGCCCGCAAGAGACCCAGTACTTC. The rearrangement links TRBV7-6 to TRBJ2-5; TRBD2 is a possible D gene (6 bases). CDR1 is SGHVS, CDR2 FNYEAQ, per germline. V lost 4 bases and J lost 2, with 17 bases in between. The CDR3 extends over 16 amino acids.

In nucleotides, the CDR3 is TGCGCCAGCAGTGAGTCGAGAGGGGGTAATAACTATGGCTACACCTTC. Its protein product is CASSESRGGNNYGYTF. V usage is TRBV10-1 and J usage is TRBJ1-2; D is possibly TRBD1 (6 bases). Germline assignment: CDR1 WNHNN and CDR2 SYGVQD (reference sequence). The CDR3 contains 16 residues. V gave up 0 bases and J gave up 1 base, with 12 bases separating them.

The rearrangement joins TRBV11-2 to TRBJ1-2, with D possibly being TRBD1 (5 bases). CDR1 SGHAT and CDR2 FQNNGV come from the germline V gene. This CDR3 is 14 amino acids long. Trimming cost V 5 bases and J 8 bases, with 18 bases left between them. CDR3 amino acids: CASSTDSGVGGYTF. The CDR3 region has the DNA TGTGCCAGCAGCACGGACTCGGGGGTGGGCGGCTACACCTTC.

This sequence joins TRBV18 and TRBJ2-2, with 9 bases identical to TRBD1. Germline-derived CDR1 and CDR2 are KGHSH and LQKENI. Trimming at V came to 3 bases and at J to 7 bases, leaving 6 bases not matched to a gene. The CDR3 is 15 residues long. CDR3 sequence (DNA): TGTGCCAGCTCACCGGGACAGGGCTTCGGCGGGGAGCTGTTTTTT. This gives the protein CASSPGQGFGGELFF.

The chain recombines TRBV2 with TRBJ1-3; D is unresolved. The CDR3 is made up of 15 amino acids. CDR1 is SNHLY, CDR2 FYNNEI, per germline. Trimming took off 4 bases at V and 0 bases at J, with 10 bases between the two ends. The CDR3 coding sequence is TGTGCCAGCAGTGGTGGCAGTTTCTCTGGAAACACCATATATTTT. The encoded protein is CASSGGSFSGNTIYF. The variable domain in full, with the rest retrieved from reference TRBV2 and TRBJ1-3, is EPEVTQTPSHQVTQMGQEVILRCVPISNHLYFYWYRQILGQKVEFLVSFYNNEISEKSEIFDDQFSVERPDGSNFTLKIRSTKLEDSAMYFCASSGGSFSGNTIYFGEGSWLTVV.

The gene calls are TRBV28 and TRBJ1-1; D not resolved. Germline V CDR1 and CDR2: MDHEN, SYDVKM. Trimming pared 2 bases from V and 5 bases from J, leaving 15 bases between. The CDR3 is 15 amino acids. The DNA of the CDR3 is TGTGCCAGCAGTTTAGGTGGGCTGGGGAGAACTGAAGCTTTCTTT. Residues: CASSLGGLGRTEAFF. Drawing the rest from reference TRBV28 and TRBJ1-1, the complete variable domain is DVKVTQSSRYLVKRTGEKVFLECVQDMDHENMFWYRQDPGLGLRLIYFSYDVKMKEKGDIPEGYSVSREKKERFSLILESASTNQTSMYLCASSLGGLGRTEAFFGQGTRLTVV.

The V and J genes are TRBV9 and TRBJ1-4, with a possible D match to TRBD1 (6 bases). CDR1 SGDLS and CDR2 YYNGEE come from the germline V gene. The CDR3 sequence is 15 residues long. The V end was cut by 7 bases, the J end by 0 bases, with 13 bases between. CDR3 region: CASGAGVTTNEKLFF. DNA for the CDR3: TGTGCCAGCGGGGCAGGGGTGACAACTAATGAAAAACTGTTTTTT.

Only one count was recorded for this clone. The chain recombines TRBV5-5 with TRBJ1-1; 8 bases map to TRBD1. Unmatched junction bases numbered 7, after V lost 5 bases and J lost 4 bases. Germline CDR1 is SGHKS and CDR2 is YYEKEE (reference sequence). The CDR3 loop spans 14 amino acids. DNA of the CDR3: TGTGCCAGCAGGTTTCCAGGGGGCCCCACTGAAGCTTTCTTT. It is translated as CASRFPGGPTEAFF. Full variable domain (remainder filled in from reference TRBV5-5 and TRBJ1-1): DAGVTQSPTHLIKTRGQQVTLRCSPISGHKSVSWYQQVLGQGPQFIFQYYEKEERGRGNFPDRFSARQFPNYSSELNVNALLLGDSALYLCASRFPGGPTEAFFGQGTRLTVV.

This clone was detected a few times. This rearrangement joins TRBV5-1 to TRBJ1-6, with a possible D match to TRBD1 (6 bases). The V end was cut by 0 bases, the J end by 10 bases, with 11 bases between. Per germline, CDR1 SGHRS and CDR2 YFSETQ. The CDR3 covers 14 residues. The CDR3 bases are TGCGCCAGCAGCTTGGCCAGGGGAAGGTCACCCCTCCACTTT. It encodes CASSLARGRSPLHF.

This chain links TRBV4-1 with TRBJ2-7, with D maybe TRBD1 (6 bases). This CDR3 is built from 16 residues. The ends were cut back, 1 base at V and 3 bases at J, with 16 bases in the middle. The germline V gene encodes CDR1 MGHRA and CDR2 YSYEKL. CDR3: CASSQAGHGFNYEQYF. The CDR3 DNA is TGCGCCAGCAGCCAAGCGGGACACGGATTCAACTACGAGCAGTACTTC.

The chain links TRBV5-4 to TRBJ1-2; weak D call: TRBD1 (6 bases). V was shortened by 0 bases and J by 8 bases, with 11 bases between the two germline ends. CDR1 and CDR2 from the germline V gene are SGHNT and YYREEE (reference sequence). The CDR3 length is 13 residues. The CDR3 reads CASSLVGAQGYTF. Written as DNA, the CDR3 is TGTGCCAGCAGCTTGGTGGGGGCACAGGGCTACACCTTC.

The rearrangement links TRBV4-3 to TRBJ1-4; no clear D gene. This CDR3 is 13 amino acids long. With 5 bases removed from V and 8 bases from J, the gap between germline ends came to 12 bases. Germline-derived CDR1 and CDR2 are LGHNA and YSLEER. DNA of the CDR3: TGCGCCAGCAGCTTTTTAGGGAGAGAAAAACTGTTTTTT. The encoded protein is CASSFLGREKLFF.